The clone carrying this T cell receptor (beta chain) was seen more than once but under ten times. The entry originates in a study of spatial heterogeneity in lung cancer. At the level of the study: Where present, follow-up PBMC were sequenced a median of about 2 years after resection.

The CDR3 is 14 residues long. Trimming took off 5 bases at V and 0 bases at J, with 7 bases between the two ends. Each molecule of TCR cDNA was tagged with one unique molecular identifier. TCRdb passed the 5' RACE reads through MiXCR, listing each CDR3 protein once. The sample lists under 150,000 distinct CDR3 sequences; about 12% were seen once. Time point defined: blood at routine non-recurrence follow-up after resection. Whole RNA, isolated from tumor, nontumor lung or frozen PBMC, was sequenced without prior sorting. This chain connects TRBV12-3 or TRBV12-4 to TRBJ1-4, with D tentatively TRBD1 (5 bases). The starting material was PBMCs, obtained at follow-up. The receptor was derived from a male donor with early-stage non-small cell lung cancer. The chain's CDR3 is CASSGTATNEKLFF. As DNA, the CDR3 is TGTGCCAGCAGTGGGACGGCAACTAATGAAAAACTGTTTTTT.